These 13 T cell receptor beta chains share one sample of origin, sequenced in a study of shared clonotypes between healthy human individuals. The method was immunoSEQ multiplex PCR; TCRdb's version includes in-frame clones alone and lacks a portion of them. The sample consists of about 2.4 million clones, 90% to 95% of them appearing once. Sample: naive CD4+ T cells from PBMCs. Subset: CD45RA+ positively selected. Receptor source: a man younger than 30 in good health. Some clones in this sample may be carry-over from other donors' samples.

Comments on this clone: Different DNA sequences within this sample yield the same CDR3. The chain joins TRBV28 to TRBJ1-2; D not resolved. From germline, CDR1 is MDHEN and CDR2 SYDVKM. V shed 2 bases and J shed 5 bases, with 6 bases lying between them. This CDR3 is built from 12 residues. The chain's CDR3 is CASSLSGYGYTF. For the CDR3, the DNA is TGTGCCAGCAGTTTAAGCGGTTATGGCTACACCTTC.

The rearrangement links TRBV5-1 to TRBJ1-1; 7 nucleotides line up with TRBD1. Losses at the gene ends were 3 bases for V and 0 bases for J; bases not matched to a gene: 5. Looked up from germline, CDR1 is SGHRS and CDR2 is YFSETQ. The CDR3 has 15 residues. Here the CDR3 reads CASSWGTAMNTEAFF. In nucleotides, the CDR3 is TGCGCCAGCAGCTGGGGGACAGCTATGAACACTGAAGCTTTCTTT.

This clone was counted between two and nine times. The rearrangement links TRBV9 to TRBJ1-1; no definite D call. V was pared by 0 bases and J by 0 bases, with 12 bases between. Germline CDR1 and CDR2: SGDLS and YYNGEE. CDR3 size: 16 residues. The CDR3 reads CASSVGVDPMNTEAFF. The CDR3 DNA follows: TGTGCCAGCAGCGTAGGGGTAGACCCTATGAACACTGAAGCTTTCTTT.

This rearrangement joins TRBV7-2 to TRBJ2-2; 10 bases fit TRBD2. The CDR3 loop spans 15 amino acids. Per the germline V gene, CDR1 is SGHTA and CDR2 is FQGNSA. After removal of 2 bases from V and 5 bases from J, the junction contained 2 bases not matched to a gene. CDR3 sequence: CASSLSGRGTGELFF. DNA for the CDR3: TGTGCCAGCAGCTTAAGCGGGAGGGGTACCGGGGAGCTGTTTTTT.

The genes are TRBV9 and TRBJ1-3; the match to TRBD1 covers 9 bases. V lost 2 bases and J lost 0; bases outside the gene matches: 6. This CDR3 region has 17 residues. Germline assignment: CDR1 SGDLS and CDR2 YYNGEE. The CDR3 loop reads CASSVRDRVSSGNTIYF. CDR3 in DNA: TGTGCCAGCAGCGTGAGGGACAGGGTTAGCTCTGGAAACACCATATATTTT.

This chain joins TRBV11-3 and TRBJ2-3; D is undetermined. This CDR3 contains 13 residues. The V end lost 4 bases, the J end lost 3 bases, and 8 bases lay between the germline ends. Germline V gene lookup returns CDR1 SGHNT and CDR2 YENEEA. The chain's CDR3 is CASSYEGTDTQYF. CDR3 in DNA: TGTGCCAGCAGCTATGAAGGAACAGATACGCAGTATTTT. The complete variable domain, with remaining parts taken from reference TRBV11-3 and TRBJ2-3, reads EAGVVQSPRYKIIEKKQPVAFWCNPISGHNTLYWYLQNLGQGPELLIRYENEEAVDDSQLPKDRFSAERLKGVDSTLKIQPAELGDSAVYLCASSYEGTDTQYFGPGTRLTVL.

The table lists this clone with a count of one. The chain recombines TRBV7-9 with TRBJ1-2; unclear D gene. The germline V gene has CDR1 SEHNR and CDR2 FQNEAQ (reference sequence). The CDR3 loop spans 15 amino acids. Trimming left V 6 bases short and J 6 bases short, with 20 bases between. The DNA for the CDR3 is TGTGCCAGCAGACCGCCTGTGGGGAGGAAGGATGGCTACACCTTC. Amino acids: CASRPPVGRKDGYTF.

This clone was seen once. The rearrangement uses TRBV7-3 and TRBJ2-5, with TRBD2 matching 7 bases. CDR3 length: 16 residues. Per the germline V gene, CDR1 is SGHTA and CDR2 is FQGTGA. The V segment lost 4 bases and the J segment 5 bases; nucleotides outside the gene matches: 13. DNA of the CDR3: TGTGCCAGCAGCTCATCCGGACTAGGCCCAGTGGAGACCCAGTACTTC. Its protein is CASSSSGLGPVETQYF.

The chain combines TRBV18 with TRBJ2-2, with TRBD1 identical over 8 bases. The CDR3 sequence is 18 residues long. V shed 2 bases, J shed 3 bases, and the junction held 11 bases outside the gene matches. Looked up from germline, CDR1 is KGHSH and CDR2 is LQKENI. The CDR3 DNA reads TGTGCCAGCTCACCATCCGGCAGGGGGCGGATAGACACCGGGGAGCTGTTTTTT. This sequence encodes CASSPSGRGRIDTGELFF.

The J gene is TRBJ2-2, the V gene TRBV7-3; D not resolved. This CDR3 region has 14 residues. CDR1 SGHTA and CDR2 FQGTGA come from the germline V gene. The germline V and J ends were trimmed by 2 bases and 7 bases, with 11 bases remaining between them. The CDR3 DNA sequence: TGTGCCAGCAGCTTACTTGATCTGTACGGGGAGCTGTTTTTT. Its translation is CASSLLDLYGELFF.

V gene TRBV4-3 combines with J gene TRBJ1-1; D gene ambiguous. Trimming took off 1 base at V and 1 base at J, with 7 bases between the two ends. Germline V gene data show CDR1 as LGHNA and CDR2 as YSLEER. CDR3 length: 14 amino acids. CDR3: CASSQGVKNTEAFF. The CDR3 nucleotides read TGCGCCAGCAGCCAAGGGGTCAAGAACACTGAAGCTTTCTTT.

Written as DNA, the CDR3 is TGTGCCAGTAGTATTAGGACAGGGGGGCATAGCAATCAGCCCCAGCATTTT. It yields the protein CASSIRTGGHSNQPQHF. V usage is TRBV19 and J usage is TRBJ1-5; TRBD1 aligns across 10 bases. Per the germline V gene, CDR1 is LNHDA and CDR2 is SQIVND (reference sequence). The junction had 5 bases not matched to a gene; V was cut back by 3 bases and J by 0 bases. The CDR3 totals 17 residues.

This chain connects TRBV7-7 to TRBJ1-4, with no clear D. Per germline, CDR1 SSHAT and CDR2 FNYEAQ (reference sequence). V shed 9 bases and J shed 3 bases, with 8 bases lying between them. CDR3 size: 12 residues. The CDR3 region is CASEKSNEKLFF. CDR3 nucleotides: TGTGCCAGTGAGAAGTCTAATGAAAAACTGTTTTTT.